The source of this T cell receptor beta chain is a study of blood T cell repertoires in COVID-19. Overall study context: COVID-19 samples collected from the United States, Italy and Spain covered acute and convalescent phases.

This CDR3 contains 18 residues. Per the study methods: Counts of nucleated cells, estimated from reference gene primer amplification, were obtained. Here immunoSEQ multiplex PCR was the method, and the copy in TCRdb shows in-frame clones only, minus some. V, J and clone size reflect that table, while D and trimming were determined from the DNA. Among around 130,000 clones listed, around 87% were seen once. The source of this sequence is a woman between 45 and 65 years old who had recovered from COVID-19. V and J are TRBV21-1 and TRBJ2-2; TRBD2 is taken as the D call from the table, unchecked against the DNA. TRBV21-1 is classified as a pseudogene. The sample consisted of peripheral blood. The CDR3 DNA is TGTGCCAGCAGCGGCATCGGTATAGCGGAAAAGAGGACCGGGGAGCTGTTTTTT. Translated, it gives CASSGIGIAEKRTGELFF.